The 7 T cell receptor beta chains in this list originate from one sample, sequenced in a study of blood T cell repertoires in COVID-19. TCRdb's copy holds only in-frame clones and misses some; the assay was immunoSEQ multiplex PCR. The data show 95,000 to 110,000 clones, approximately 80% seen once. The sequenced sample was peripheral blood. These receptors were obtained from a man in his 60s with acute or convalescent COVID-19.

This sequence joins TRBV29-1 and TRBJ2-6, with TRBD2 as a possible D gene (5 bases). In germline, CDR1 is SQVTM, CDR2 ANQGSEA. V shed 3 bases and J shed 2 bases, with 11 bases lying between them. The CDR3 is 15 residues long. The CDR3 region is CSVEHRGTGANVLTF. The DNA for the CDR3 is TGCAGCGTTGAGCATCGGGGAACTGGGGCCAACGTCCTGACTTTC.

The V call is TRBV30, the J call TRBJ1-5, with TRBD1 as a possible D gene (6 bases). Trimming took 3 bases from V and 9 from J, leaving 15 bases between them. The CDR3 loop spans 13 amino acids. Germline loops: CDR1 GTSNPN, CDR2 SVGIG (reference sequence). In DNA, the CDR3 is TGTGCCTGGAGCTCGGACAGCGCCCGGCCCCAGCATTTT. This translates into CAWSSDSARPQHF.

The J gene is TRBJ2-1, the V gene TRBV7-8; D is perhaps TRBD2 (6 bases). Germline V gene data show CDR1 as SGHVS and CDR2 as FQNEAQ. This CDR3 has 12 residues. V gave up 1 base and J gave up 9 bases, with 7 bases separating them. CDR3 in DNA: TGTGCCAGCAGCTTAGGGCGGGGTGAGCAGTTCTTC. Translating gives CASSLGRGEQFF.

The chain joins TRBV25-1 to TRBJ1-1, with D hard to call. The V gene lost 3 bases and the J gene lost 2 bases, with 10 bases spanning the gap. Looked up from germline, CDR1 is MGHDK and CDR2 is SYGVNS. This CDR3 contains 14 residues. CDR3 region: CASSESLYNTEAFF. Here the CDR3 DNA reads TGTGCCAGCAGTGAGTCCCTCTATAACACTGAAGCTTTCTTT.

The genes are TRBV24-1 and TRBJ1-2, with 7 nucleotides matching TRBD1. The V and J ends lost 5 bases and 0 bases, in that order; junction bases with no gene match: 8. There are 16 residues in the CDR3. Germline CDR1 is KGHDR and CDR2 is SFDVKD. CDR3 residues: CATSGPRTGSNYGYTF. CDR3 sequence (DNA): TGTGCCACCAGTGGGCCTCGGACAGGATCTAACTATGGCTACACCTTC.

The chain recombines TRBV5-1 with TRBJ2-5; 9 bases are a match to TRBD2. Germline assignment: CDR1 SGHRS and CDR2 YFSETQ. V lost 0 bases, J lost 5 bases, and 11 bases stayed unmatched. This CDR3 has 17 amino acids. DNA for the CDR3: TGCGCCAGCAGCTTGGCGCCTAGCGGGACCTTGGGGGAGACCCAGTACTTC. Translation: CASSLAPSGTLGETQYF.

This sequence joins TRBV27 and TRBJ1-5; 10 bases agree with TRBD1. Germline CDR1 and CDR2: MNHEY and SMNVEV (reference sequence). V shed 4 bases, J shed 0 bases, and the junction held 9 bases outside the gene matches. The CDR3 runs to 18 residues. CDR3 loop: CASSSGTGVSYSNQPQHF. The CDR3 bases are TGTGCCAGCAGTTCAGGGACAGGGGTGAGCTATAGCAATCAGCCCCAGCATTTT.